The TCR beta chain described here comes from a study of early T cells in non-severe SARS-CoV-2 infection. Study summary: Chains stayed unpaired after sequencing of bulk RNA from unsorted whole blood.

In the library, individual cDNA molecules carried attached unique molecular identifiers. Each CDR3 protein is one row after TCRdb ran MiXCR on the 5' RACE reads. Among nearly 60,000 distinct CDR3 sequences listed, 9.5% to 15% were seen once. Study-wide points: Private and CD4 specificities were missed by VDJdb matching, which favored anti-spike CD8 responses.

Regarding this clonotype: Its target is not known.

Sample: whole blood. The receptor's source is an adult who was a healthcare worker with PCR-confirmed SARS-CoV-2 infection or an uninfected control (not recorded which).

In nucleotides, the CDR3 is TGTGCCACCAGCAGAGGCCTCTCTGGGGGCACAGATACGCAGTATTTT. It is translated as CATSRGLSGGTDTQYF. The chain employs TRBV15 and TRBJ2-3; D gene uncertain. The V gene lost 1 base and the J gene lost 1 base, with 12 bases spanning the gap. Germline V gene sequence: CDR1 LNHNV, CDR2 YYDKDF (reference sequence). The CDR3 runs 16 residues.